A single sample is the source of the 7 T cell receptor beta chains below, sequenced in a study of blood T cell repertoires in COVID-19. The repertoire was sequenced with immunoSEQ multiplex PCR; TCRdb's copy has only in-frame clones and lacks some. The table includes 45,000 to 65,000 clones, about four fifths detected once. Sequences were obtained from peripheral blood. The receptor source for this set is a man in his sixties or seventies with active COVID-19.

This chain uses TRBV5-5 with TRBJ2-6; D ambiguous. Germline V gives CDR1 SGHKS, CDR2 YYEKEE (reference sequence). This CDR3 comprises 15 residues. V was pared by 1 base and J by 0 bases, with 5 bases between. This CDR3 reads CASSLIISGANVLTF. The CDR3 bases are TGTGCCAGCAGCTTGATAATCTCTGGGGCCAACGTCCTGACTTTC.

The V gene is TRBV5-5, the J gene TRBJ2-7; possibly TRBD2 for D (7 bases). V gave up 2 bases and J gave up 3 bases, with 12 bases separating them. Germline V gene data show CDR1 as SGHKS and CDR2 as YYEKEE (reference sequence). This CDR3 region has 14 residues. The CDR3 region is CASSFGGRVYEQYF. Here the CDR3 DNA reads TGTGCCAGCAGCTTCGGGGGGCGGGTCTACGAGCAGTACTTC. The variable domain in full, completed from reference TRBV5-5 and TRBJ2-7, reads DAGVTQSPTHLIKTRGQQVTLRCSPISGHKSVSWYQQVLGQGPQFIFQYYEKEERGRGNFPDRFSARQFPNYSSELNVNALLLGDSALYLCASSFGGRVYEQYFGPGTRLTVT.

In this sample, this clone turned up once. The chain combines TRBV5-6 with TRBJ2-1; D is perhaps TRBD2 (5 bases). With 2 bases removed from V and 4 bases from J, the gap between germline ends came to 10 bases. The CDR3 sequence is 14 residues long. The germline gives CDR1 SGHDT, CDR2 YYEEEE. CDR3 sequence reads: CASSLGLPYNEQFF. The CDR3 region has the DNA TGTGCCAGCAGCTTAGGACTCCCGTACAATGAGCAGTTCTTC.

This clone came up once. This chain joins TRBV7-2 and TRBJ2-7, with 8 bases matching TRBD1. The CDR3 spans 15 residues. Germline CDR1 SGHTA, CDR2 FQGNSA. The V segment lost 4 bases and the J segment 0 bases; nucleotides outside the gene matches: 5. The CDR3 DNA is TGTGCCAGCAGCTCGTACAGGGGGAGCTCCTACGAGCAGTACTTC. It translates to CASSSYRGSSYEQYF. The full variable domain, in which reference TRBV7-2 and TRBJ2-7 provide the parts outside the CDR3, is GAGVSQSPSNKVTEKGKDVELRCDPISGHTALYWYRQSLGQGLEFLIYFQGNSAPDKSGLPSDRFSAERTGGSVSTLTIQRTQQEDSAVYLCASSSYRGSSYEQYFGPGTRLTVT.

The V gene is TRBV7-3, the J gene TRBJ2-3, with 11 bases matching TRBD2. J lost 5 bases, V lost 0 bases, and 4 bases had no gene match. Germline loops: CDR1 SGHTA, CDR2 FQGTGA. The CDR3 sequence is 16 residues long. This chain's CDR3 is CASSLTLAGGQDTQYF. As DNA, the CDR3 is TGTGCCAGCAGCTTAACGTTAGCGGGGGGGCAAGATACGCAGTATTTT.

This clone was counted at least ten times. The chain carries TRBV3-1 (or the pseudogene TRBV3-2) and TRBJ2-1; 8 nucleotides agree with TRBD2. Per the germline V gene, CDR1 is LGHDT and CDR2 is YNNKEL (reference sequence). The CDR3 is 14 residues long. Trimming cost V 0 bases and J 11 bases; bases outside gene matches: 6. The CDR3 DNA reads TGTGCCAGCAGCCAAGAGATCCTAGCGGGTAAGCAGTTCTTC. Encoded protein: CASSQEILAGKQFF.

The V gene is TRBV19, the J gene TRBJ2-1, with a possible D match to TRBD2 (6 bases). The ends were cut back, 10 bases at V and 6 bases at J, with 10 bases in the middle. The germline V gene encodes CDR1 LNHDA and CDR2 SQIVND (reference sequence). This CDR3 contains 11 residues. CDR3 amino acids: CATRRGNEQFF. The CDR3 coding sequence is TGTGCCACCCGGAGGGGCAATGAGCAGTTCTTC.